The clone carrying this TCR beta chain showed up just a few times. The data are from a study of blood T cell repertoires in COVID-19. Study background: The origin of the acute and convalescent COVID-19 samples was the United States, Italy and Spain. T cells, B-cell-depleted T cells, or PBMCs provided the cDNA or gDNA that served as material.

The V gene's germline CDR1 is LNHDA and CDR2 SQIVND (reference sequence). The V segment lost 6 bases and the J segment 0 bases; nucleotides outside the gene matches: 3. CDR3 length equals 15 residues. Per the original methods: Cell counts per sample came from amplifying reference gene primers. Some clones are missing from TCRdb's copy, which holds only in-frame ones; the method was immunoSEQ multiplex PCR. Clonal size and the V and J genes are those of that table, whereas D and trimming came from the DNA. The data show nearly 90,000 clones, about three quarters seen once. The sequenced sample was peripheral blood. This TCR was sampled from a woman of 80 years or more with acute or convalescent COVID-19. V gene TRBV19 combines with J gene TRBJ1-5, with 9 bases lining up with TRBD1. CDR3 residues: CASRGDRASNQPQHF. CDR3 DNA: TGTGCCAGTAGAGGGGACAGGGCTAGCAATCAGCCCCAGCATTTT.